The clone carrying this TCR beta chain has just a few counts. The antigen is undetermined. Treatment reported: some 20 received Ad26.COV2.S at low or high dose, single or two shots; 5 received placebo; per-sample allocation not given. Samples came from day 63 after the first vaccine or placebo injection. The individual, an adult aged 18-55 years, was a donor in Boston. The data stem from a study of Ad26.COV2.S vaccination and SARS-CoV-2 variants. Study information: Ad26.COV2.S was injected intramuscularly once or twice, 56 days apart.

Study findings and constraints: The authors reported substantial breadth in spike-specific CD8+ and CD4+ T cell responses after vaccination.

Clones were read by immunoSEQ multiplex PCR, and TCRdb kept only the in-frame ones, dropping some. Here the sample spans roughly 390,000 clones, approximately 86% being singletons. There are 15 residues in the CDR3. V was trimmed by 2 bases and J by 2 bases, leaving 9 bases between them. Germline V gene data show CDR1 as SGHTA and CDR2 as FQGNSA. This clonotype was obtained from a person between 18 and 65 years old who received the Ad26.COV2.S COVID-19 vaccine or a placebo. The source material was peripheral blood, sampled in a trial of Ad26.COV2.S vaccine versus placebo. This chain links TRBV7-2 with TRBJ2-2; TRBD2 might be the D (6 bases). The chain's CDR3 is CASSLTGTNTGELFF. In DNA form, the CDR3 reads TGTGCCAGCAGCTTAACCGGGACTAACACCGGGGAGCTGTTTTTT.